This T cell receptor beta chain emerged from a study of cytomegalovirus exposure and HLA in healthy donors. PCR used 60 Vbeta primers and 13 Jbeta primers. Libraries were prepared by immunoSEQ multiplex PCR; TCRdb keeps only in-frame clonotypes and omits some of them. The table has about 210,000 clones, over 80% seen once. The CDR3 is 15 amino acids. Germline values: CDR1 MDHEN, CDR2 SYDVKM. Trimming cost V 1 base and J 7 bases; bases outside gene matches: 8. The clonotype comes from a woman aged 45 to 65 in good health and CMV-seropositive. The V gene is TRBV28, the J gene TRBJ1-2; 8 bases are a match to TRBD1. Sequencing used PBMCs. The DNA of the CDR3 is TGTGCCAGCAGTTTATCCGGACAGGGAGGTCGTGGCTACACCTTC. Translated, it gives CASSLSGQGGRGYTF.